This T cell receptor (beta chain) was recorded in a study of blood T cell repertoires in COVID-19. For the study at large: Sources were T cells, B-cell-depleted T cells, or PBMCs; the material itself was cDNA or gDNA.

Assay used: immunoSEQ multiplex PCR; TCRdb lists only in-frame clones, some missing. The data hold more than 350,000 clones, with approximately 91% observed a single time. The cohort comprised adults aged about 18 to 90 years residing in some 24 US areas. Clinical history reported by participants formed the basis on which cohorts were assigned. The V and J ends lost 3 bases and 0 bases respectively, with 8 bases between them. The germline CDR1 and CDR2 sequences are DFQATT and SNEGSKA (reference sequence). The CDR3 consists of 13 residues. The gene calls are TRBV20-1 and TRBJ1-1, with D perhaps TRBD1 (6 bases). Sequencing was carried out using PBMCs or T cells enriched from blood (not recorded which). This clonotype was obtained from a woman aged 18-30 years who had been exposed to COVID-19. CDR3 sequence (DNA): TGCAGTGCTAGTTACAGGGTGAACACTGAAGCTTTCTTT. The encoded protein is CSASYRVNTEAFF.